This T cell receptor (beta chain) was sequenced in a study of CD8+ T cells in alopecia areata. Looking at the study overall: In an open-label trial, patients got 5 to 10 mg tofacitinib twice daily. Overall study findings and caveats: For patients receiving tofacitinib, scalp clonality and expanded CD8+ clones among the top 100 significantly decreased. Lesional scalp, especially alopecia totalis/universalis, showed higher clonality than normal scalp.

This clone was counted a single time. Its specificity is unknown. In each case, RNA was isolated and then reverse transcribed into cDNA as the sequencing template. Assay used: immunoSEQ multiplex PCR; TCRdb lists only in-frame clones, some missing. This table holds 110,000 to 150,000 clones, 86% found once. The treatment was: oral pan-JAK inhibitor, 5-10 mg twice daily. The TCR sequence derives from a human donor with alopecia areata. Sequencing used CD8+ T cells sorted from blood, obtained at week 4, from a patient treated with tofacitinib.

CDR3 nucleotide sequence: TGTGCCAGCAGCCAAGGGTGGGGGGCTACCACTGAAGCTTTCTTT. Protein sequence: CASSQGWGATTEAFF. The V call is TRBV14, the J call TRBJ1-1, with D perhaps matching TRBD1 (6 bases). The CDR3 extends over 15 amino acids. V dropped 1 base and J dropped 4 bases, with 13 bases sitting between them. The germline V gene has CDR1 SGHDN and CDR2 FVKESK.